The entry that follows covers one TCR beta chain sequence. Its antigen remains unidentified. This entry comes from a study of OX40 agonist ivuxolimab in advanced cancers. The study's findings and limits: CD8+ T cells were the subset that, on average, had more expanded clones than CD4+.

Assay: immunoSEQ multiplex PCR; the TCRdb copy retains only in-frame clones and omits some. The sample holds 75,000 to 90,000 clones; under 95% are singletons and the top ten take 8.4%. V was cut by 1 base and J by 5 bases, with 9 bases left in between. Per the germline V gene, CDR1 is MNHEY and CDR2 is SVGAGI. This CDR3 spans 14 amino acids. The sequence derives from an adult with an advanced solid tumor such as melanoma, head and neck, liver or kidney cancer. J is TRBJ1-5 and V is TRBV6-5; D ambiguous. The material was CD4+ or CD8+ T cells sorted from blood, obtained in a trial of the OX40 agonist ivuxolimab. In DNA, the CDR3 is TGTGCCAGCAGTTACTTCCAGGATTATCAGCCCCAGCATTTT. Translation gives CASSYFQDYQPQHF.